This entry is about one T cell receptor (beta chain). Its antigen is still unknown. This sample was included in a study of cytomegalovirus exposure and HLA in healthy donors. Study results and limitations: DRB1 had the most TCR associations and HLA-C the fewest, a later analysis found, with rates varying by HLA locus. Evidence from a later analysis indicated that most CMV-associated TCR beta chains looked HLA-restricted. It was 164 TCR beta chains that were listed as cytomegalovirus-associated.

It was with 60 Vbeta and 13 Jbeta primers that the PCR ran. Generated by immunoSEQ multiplex PCR, the TCRdb table keeps only in-frame clones and is missing some. In the table there are under 130,000 clones, roughly 76% of which are singletons. The CDR3 has 15 residues. V lost 6 bases and J 1 base, leaving 15 bases between the germline ends. Germline CDR1 and CDR2: KGHSH and LQKENI. Each donor's status was that of a healthy bone marrow donor. The sequence came from a man under 40 in good health and CMV-seropositive. Sequences were obtained from PBMCs. The gene calls are TRBV18 and TRBJ1-1; the D gene is possibly TRBD1 (6 bases). For the CDR3, the DNA is TGTGCCAGCTCCCGAAGACAGGACTCGAACACTGAAGCTTTCTTT. Amino acids: CASSRRQDSNTEAFF.